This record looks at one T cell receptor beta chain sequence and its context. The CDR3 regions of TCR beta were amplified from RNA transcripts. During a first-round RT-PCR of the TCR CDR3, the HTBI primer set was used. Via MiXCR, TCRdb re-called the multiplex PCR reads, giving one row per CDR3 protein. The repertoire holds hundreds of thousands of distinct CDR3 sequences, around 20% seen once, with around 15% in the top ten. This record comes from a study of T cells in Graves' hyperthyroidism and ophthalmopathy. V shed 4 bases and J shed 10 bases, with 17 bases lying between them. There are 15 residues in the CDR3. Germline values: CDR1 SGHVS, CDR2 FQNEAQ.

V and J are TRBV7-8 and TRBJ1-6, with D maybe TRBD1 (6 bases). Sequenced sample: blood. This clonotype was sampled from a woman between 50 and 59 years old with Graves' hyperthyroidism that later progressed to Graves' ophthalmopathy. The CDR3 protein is CASSSSTGLASPLHF. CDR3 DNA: TGTGCCAGCAGCTCCTCGACAGGACTTGCATCACCCCTCCACTTT. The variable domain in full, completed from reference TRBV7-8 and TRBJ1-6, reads GAGVSQSPRYKVAKRGQDVALRCDPISGHVSLFWYQQALGQGPEFLTYFQNEAQLDKSGLPSDRFFAERPEGSVSTLKIQRTQQEDSAVYLCASSSSTGLASPLHFGNGTRLTVT.